This TCR beta chain was found in a study of T cell repertoires in cytomegalovirus infection. For this clonotype: What it binds is unknown.

Germline assignment: CDR1 DFQATT and CDR2 SNEGSKA (reference sequence). J lost 5 bases, V lost 3 bases, and 10 bases had no gene match. The CDR3 spans 15 residues. TCRdb called the reads again in MiXCR, with one record for every CDR3 protein. The sample lists about 440,000 distinct CDR3 sequences; 30% to 40% were seen once. Study-level findings and limits: CMV-specific HLA-C-restricted TCR beta clonotypes dominated the ex vivo response. Summed frequency of public TCR beta families distinguished CMV carriers with the relevant HLA.

Sequenced sample: PBMCs. The source is a human donor in good health (CMV status not recorded). Some clones in this sample may be carry-over from other donors' samples. The J gene is TRBJ2-7, the V gene TRBV20-1, with 10 bases lining up with TRBD1. CDR3 protein: CSASGTGAGLDEQYF. DNA of the CDR3: TGCAGTGCTAGTGGGACAGGGGCGGGTTTAGACGAGCAGTACTTC.